Sequencing of this T cell receptor (beta chain) was carried out in a study of T cells in Graves' hyperthyroidism and ophthalmopathy. Regarding the study as a whole: With a median lead of roughly 6.2 months before onset, the model predicted ophthalmopathy. Among clonotypes expanded in thyroid above 0.001, most were also found in blood. Classification by a 13 V-J model distinguished ophthalmopathy from stable hyperthyroidism.

The CDR3 contains 15 residues. From germline, CDR1 is MNHNY and CDR2 SVGAGI (reference sequence). Trimming shortened V by 10 bases and J by 4 bases, and 20 bases separated the two germline ends. This clonotype was seen ten or more times. Its antigen is not known. Every diagnosis used clinical symptoms, serum thyroxine and TRAb, thyroid ultrasound and orbital computed tomography. TCR beta CDR3 region amplification was performed from RNA transcripts. TCR CDR3 regions were first amplified by RT-PCR with HTBI primers. A single record per CDR3 protein comes from TCRdb applying MiXCR to the multiplex PCR reads. This sample carries a few hundred thousand distinct CDR3 sequences, 35% to 55% of them seen once, and the ten largest clones take under 20%.

The chain carries TRBV6-6 and TRBJ1-3; possible D gene TRBD1, 6 bases. This clonotype originated in an adult woman with Graves' disease, either hyperthyroidism or ophthalmopathy (not recorded which). Sequenced: peripheral blood or thyroid tissue (not recorded which). This chain's CDR3 is CAIGGGAQRGNTIYF. In DNA, the CDR3 is TGTGCCATCGGGGGGGGGGCGCAGAGAGGAAACACCATATATTTT.